These T cell receptor beta chains were read from a single sample in a study of OX40 agonist ivuxolimab in advanced cancers. The data were produced by immunoSEQ multiplex PCR, yet TCRdb's version contains in-frame clones alone and is incomplete. The sample includes about 75,000 clones, 80% to 90% of them seen just once. Sequenced here: CD4+ or CD8+ T cells sorted from blood, sampled in a trial of the OX40 agonist ivuxolimab. These receptors were obtained from an adult with an advanced solid tumor such as melanoma, head and neck, liver or kidney cancer. CDR3s include the opening cysteine and the closing phenylalanine or tryptophan. The D gene is left open where the match is weak. Not every row has a clone size; where given, it reads once, few, many or a size class.

TRBJ2-1	NA	NA	TRBV15	CATSRRAPGTSNNEQFF	TGTGCCACCAGCAGGAGGGCCCCCGGGACCTCCAACAATGAGCAGTTCTTC
TRBJ1-1	TRBD1	NA	TRBV6-5	CASSPDRGRGEAFF	TGTGCCAGCAGCCCCGACAGGGGGCGCGGTGAAGCTTTCTTT
TRBJ1-4	TRBD1	NA	TRBV11-2	CASSPWGQGAVVEKLFF	TGTGCCAGCAGCCCATGGGGACAGGGGGCAGTAGTTGAAAAACTGTTTTTT
TRBJ2-3	NA	NA	TRBV4-2	CASSQEPGATGLDTQYF	TGTGCCAGCAGCCAAGAACCGGGGGCCACCGGATTGGATACGCAGTATTTT
TRBJ1-1	NA	NA	TRBV4-1	CASSQDSFWRAEAFF	TGCGCCAGCAGCCAAGATAGCTTCTGGCGGGCTGAAGCTTTCTTT
TRBJ1-2	NA	NA	TRBV4-3	CASSQARAGVNYGYTF	TGCGCCAGCAGCCAAGCACGGGCAGGGGTAAACTATGGCTACACCTTC
TRBJ1-4	NA	NA	TRBV5-5	CASSSTQAKKRKTVF	TGTGCCAGCAGCTCGACACAGGCCAAAAAGAGAAAAACTGTTTTT
TRBJ2-1	NA	NA	TRBV11-2	CASSFTQTLDSNEQFF	TGTGCCAGCAGCTTTACTCAAACCCTCGACTCCAATGAGCAGTTCTTC
TRBJ2-5	TRBD1	few	TRBV28	CASSLLGTGVEETQYF	TGTGCCAGCAGCCTCCTGGGGACAGGCGTAGAAGAGACCCAGTACTTC
TRBJ2-3	NA	once	TRBV5-4	CASSLGSGVLSDTQYF	TGTGCCAGCAGCTTGGGTTCGGGGGTCCTCTCAGATACGCAGTATTTT
TRBJ1-2	NA	NA	TRBV20-1	CSATVGGGYTF	TGCAGTGCTACGGTAGGGGGTGGCTACACCTTC
TRBJ2-7	TRBD2	NA	TRBV5-8	CASSFSGYEQYF	TGTGCCAGCAGTTTTAGCGGGTACGAGCAGTACTTC
TRBJ2-6	NA	NA	TRBV5-1	CASSPNPPGQSSGANVLTF	TGCGCCAGCAGCCCGAACCCACCGGGACAAAGCTCTGGGGCCAACGTCCTGACTTTC
TRBJ1-4	TRBD1	NA	TRBV25-1	CASAGPQGASNEKLFF	TGTGCCAGCGCTGGCCCTCAGGGGGCCTCTAATGAAAAACTGTTTTTT
TRBJ1-1	NA	NA	TRBV18	CASSREEREAFF	TGTGCCAGCTCACGGGAGGAGCGTGAAGCTTTCTTT
TRBJ1-1	NA	NA	TRBV29-1	CSVEDQRGDILNTEAFF	TGCAGCGTTGAAGATCAAAGAGGGGATATACTGAACACTGAAGCTTTCTTT
TRBJ1-1	NA	NA	TRBV16	CASSQSARKMNTEAFF	TGTGCCAGCAGCCAATCCGCACGGAAGATGAACACTGAAGCTTTCTTT
TRBJ2-1	TRBD1	NA	TRBV6-6	CASSYSGQEQFF	TGTGCCAGCAGTTACTCGGGACAGGAGCAGTTCTTC
TRBJ2-3	TRBD2	NA	TRBV15	CATSRELAGNTDTQYF	TGTGCCACCAGCCGTGAGCTAGCGGGGAACACAGATACGCAGTATTTT
TRBJ2-7	NA	NA	TRBV28	CASSRDSGEQYF	TGTGCCAGCAGTAGGGACAGCGGGGAGCAGTACTTC
TRBJ1-6	TRBD1	few	TRBV7-2	CASSPGGSYSPLHF	TGTGCCAGCAGTCCAGGGGGCTCATATTCACCCCTCCACTTT
TRBJ2-6	TRBD1	NA	TRBV5-1	CASSGQGVYSGANVLTF	TGCGCCAGCAGCGGACAGGGAGTGTACTCTGGGGCCAACGTCCTGACTTTC
TRBJ2-2	TRBD1	NA	TRBV5-1	CASSLGQGGSTGTGELFF	TGCGCCAGCAGCTTAGGACAGGGCGGATCGACGGGCACCGGGGAGCTGTTTTTT
TRBJ2-1	TRBD2	NA	TRBV4-1	CASSLSGTSGRDEQFF	TGCGCCAGCAGCCTTTCCGGGACTAGCGGGAGAGATGAGCAGTTCTTC
TRBJ2-3	NA	NA	TRBV28	CASSTPRTDTQYF	TGTGCCAGCAGTACGCCCCGGACAGATACGCAGTATTTT
TRBJ1-1	NA	NA	TRBV5-1	CASSLVRANTEAFF	TGCGCCAGCAGCTTGGTCAGGGCAAACACTGAAGCTTTCTTT
TRBJ2-2	NA	NA	TRBV5-1	CASSSGWIDTGELFF	TGCGCCAGCAGCTCAGGGTGGATTGACACCGGGGAGCTGTTTTTT
TRBJ1-6	NA	NA	TRBV6-5	CASRSSSYNSPLHF	TGTGCCAGCAGGAGTAGCTCCTATAATTCACCCCTCCACTTT
TRBJ2-3	TRBD2	NA	TRBV11-3	CASSLGPTSGLTDTQYF	TGTGCCAGCAGCTTAGGCCCGACTAGCGGCCTCACAGATACGCAGTATTTT
TRBJ1-2	NA	NA	TRBV5-6	CASSLVGDLRGANYGYTF	TGTGCCAGCAGCTTGGTTGGGGACCTAAGAGGGGCTAACTATGGCTACACCTTC
TRBJ2-1	TRBD2	NA	TRBV29-1	CSVGTSGSFGEQFF	TGCAGCGTTGGGACTAGCGGGAGTTTTGGGGAGCAGTTCTTC
TRBJ2-7	NA	NA	TRBV5-6	CASSSTYEQYF	TGTGCCAGCAGCTCCACCTACGAGCAGTACTTC
TRBJ1-2	NA	NA	TRBV6-1	CASSEGVQGRNYGYTF	TGTGCCAGCAGTGAAGGGGTACAGGGAAGGAACTATGGCTACACCTTC
TRBJ1-2	NA	NA	TRBV15	CATSRDLVGPGYTF	TGTGCCACCAGCAGAGATCTAGTTGGGCCCGGCTACACCTTC
TRBJ2-7	NA	NA	TRBV21-1	CASLAGGYIPEQYF	TGTGCCAGCCTAGCGGGAGGCTACATACCCGAGCAGTACTTC
TRBJ2-3	NA	NA	TRBV29-1	CSVDSGNTDTQYF	TGCAGCGTTGACTCCGGGAACACAGATACGCAGTATTTT
TRBJ2-1	TRBD1	NA	TRBV5-1	CASSFKQGSLNEQFF	TGCGCCAGCAGCTTCAAACAGGGGAGTTTGAATGAGCAGTTCTTC
TRBJ1-3	NA	NA	TRBV2	CASKTEYSGNTIYF	TGTGCCAGCAAAACAGAATACTCTGGAAACACCATATATTTT
TRBJ2-7	NA	NA	TRBV28	CASREGFYSSYEQYF	TGTGCCAGCAGAGAAGGGTTTTACTCGTCCTACGAGCAGTACTTC
TRBJ1-5	TRBD1	NA	TRBV5-6	CASSLVGTAPPQHF	TGTGCCAGCAGCTTGGTAGGGACAGCCCCGCCCCAGCATTTT
TRBJ1-5	NA	few	TRBV2	CASSEPGPSNQPQHF	TGTGCCAGCAGTGAACCCGGCCCTAGCAATCAGCCCCAGCATTTT
TRBJ2-7	NA	few	TRBV18	CASSPGTISSYEQYF	TGTGCCAGCTCACCCGGGACAATAAGCTCCTACGAGCAGTACTTC
TRBJ2-1	TRBD1	few	TRBV19	CASSTGQGLNEQFF	TGTGCCAGTAGTACGGGACAGGGGTTGAATGAGCAGTTCTTC
TRBJ2-2	NA	NA	TRBV27	CASSMTRGELFF	TGTGCCAGCAGCATGACTAGAGGGGAGCTGTTTTTT
TRBJ1-4	NA	NA	TRBV6-5	CASSYGFGEKLFF	TGTGCCAGCAGTTACGGTTTCGGTGAAAAACTGTTTTTT
TRBJ1-5	TRBD1	NA	TRBV5-1	CASSADRGSNQPQHF	TGCGCCAGCAGCGCGGACAGGGGCAGCAATCAGCCCCAGCATTTT
TRBJ1-1	NA	NA	TRBV9	CASSVAGADTEAFF	TGTGCCAGCAGCGTAGCGGGGGCGGACACTGAAGCTTTCTTT
TRBJ2-2	TRBD2	NA	TRBV6-1	CASLFSGTTGELFF	TGTGCCAGCCTGTTTAGCGGGACCACCGGGGAGCTGTTTTTT
TRBJ1-2	NA	NA	TRBV4-2	CASSQDLVRVNNYGYTF	TGTGCCAGCAGCCAAGATCTTGTAAGGGTAAATAACTATGGCTACACCTTC
TRBJ2-1	NA	once	TRBV14	CASSRRGGSYNEQFF	TGTGCCAGCAGCCGCCGTGGAGGCTCCTACAATGAGCAGTTCTTC
TRBJ1-1	NA	NA	TRBV5-1	CASTLGAGNTEAFF	TGCGCCAGCACCCTCGGGGCCGGGAACACTGAAGCTTTCTTT
TRBJ1-1	NA	NA	TRBV11-3	CASSLRVNAEAFF	TGTGCCAGCAGCTTAAGGGTAAACGCTGAAGCTTTCTTT